The present entry profiles one T cell receptor (beta chain) with its context. This entry comes from a study of blood T cell repertoires in COVID-19. Study-level background: Sources were T cells, B-cell-depleted T cells, or PBMCs; the material itself was cDNA or gDNA.

Germline CDR1 is SQVTM and CDR2 is ANQGSEA. Trimming removed 6 bases from V and 1 base from J; junction bases left unmatched: 6. There are 13 residues in the CDR3. Seattle's cohort entered during active infection and was followed longitudinally. In the original processing: Reference gene primer amplification gave nucleated cell count estimates. Using immunoSEQ multiplex PCR, the repertoire was profiled, and TCRdb retains in-frame clones only, with some absent. V and J calls and clone size are given by that table; D and trimming were obtained from the DNA. The table includes 400,000 to 450,000 clones, about 91% detected once.

The source of this sequence is a woman between 45 and 65 years old with COVID-19, enrolled during active disease. Sequencing used peripheral blood. This chain links TRBV29-1 with TRBJ2-7, with 7 positions matching TRBD1. CDR3: CSVIQGYSYEQYF. The CDR3 bases are TGCAGCGTAATACAGGGGTATTCCTACGAGCAGTACTTC.